This TCR beta chain was recovered during a study of cytomegalovirus exposure and HLA in healthy donors. Broader study findings: At a 0.05 false discovery rate, a later analysis found 15,000 to 20,000 TCR beta sequences to be associated with HLA alleles. Researchers left out some V segments, among them TRBV6-2 and TRBV6-3, as indistinguishable.

PCR amplification relied on 60 Vbeta primers (plus 13 Jbeta primers). Repertoires were generated with immunoSEQ multiplex PCR, while TCRdb's copy carries only in-frame clones and drops some. The specimen's table records 95,000 to 150,000 clones. With regard to this clone: What it recognizes is unknown.

The germline CDR1 and CDR2 sequences are SGDLS and YYNGEE. The ends were cut back, 0 bases at V and 4 bases at J, with 17 bases in the middle. CDR3 length: 17 residues. All the people who gave samples were healthy bone marrow donors. Sequenced input: PBMCs. This chain uses TRBV9 with TRBJ2-1; maybe TRBD2 (5 bases). The sequence came from a man younger than 45 in good health and CMV-seronegative. The CDR3 loop is CASSVEGPGSEYNEQFF. CDR3 coding DNA: TGTGCCAGCAGCGTAGAGGGCCCTGGGAGCGAGTACAATGAGCAGTTCTTC.